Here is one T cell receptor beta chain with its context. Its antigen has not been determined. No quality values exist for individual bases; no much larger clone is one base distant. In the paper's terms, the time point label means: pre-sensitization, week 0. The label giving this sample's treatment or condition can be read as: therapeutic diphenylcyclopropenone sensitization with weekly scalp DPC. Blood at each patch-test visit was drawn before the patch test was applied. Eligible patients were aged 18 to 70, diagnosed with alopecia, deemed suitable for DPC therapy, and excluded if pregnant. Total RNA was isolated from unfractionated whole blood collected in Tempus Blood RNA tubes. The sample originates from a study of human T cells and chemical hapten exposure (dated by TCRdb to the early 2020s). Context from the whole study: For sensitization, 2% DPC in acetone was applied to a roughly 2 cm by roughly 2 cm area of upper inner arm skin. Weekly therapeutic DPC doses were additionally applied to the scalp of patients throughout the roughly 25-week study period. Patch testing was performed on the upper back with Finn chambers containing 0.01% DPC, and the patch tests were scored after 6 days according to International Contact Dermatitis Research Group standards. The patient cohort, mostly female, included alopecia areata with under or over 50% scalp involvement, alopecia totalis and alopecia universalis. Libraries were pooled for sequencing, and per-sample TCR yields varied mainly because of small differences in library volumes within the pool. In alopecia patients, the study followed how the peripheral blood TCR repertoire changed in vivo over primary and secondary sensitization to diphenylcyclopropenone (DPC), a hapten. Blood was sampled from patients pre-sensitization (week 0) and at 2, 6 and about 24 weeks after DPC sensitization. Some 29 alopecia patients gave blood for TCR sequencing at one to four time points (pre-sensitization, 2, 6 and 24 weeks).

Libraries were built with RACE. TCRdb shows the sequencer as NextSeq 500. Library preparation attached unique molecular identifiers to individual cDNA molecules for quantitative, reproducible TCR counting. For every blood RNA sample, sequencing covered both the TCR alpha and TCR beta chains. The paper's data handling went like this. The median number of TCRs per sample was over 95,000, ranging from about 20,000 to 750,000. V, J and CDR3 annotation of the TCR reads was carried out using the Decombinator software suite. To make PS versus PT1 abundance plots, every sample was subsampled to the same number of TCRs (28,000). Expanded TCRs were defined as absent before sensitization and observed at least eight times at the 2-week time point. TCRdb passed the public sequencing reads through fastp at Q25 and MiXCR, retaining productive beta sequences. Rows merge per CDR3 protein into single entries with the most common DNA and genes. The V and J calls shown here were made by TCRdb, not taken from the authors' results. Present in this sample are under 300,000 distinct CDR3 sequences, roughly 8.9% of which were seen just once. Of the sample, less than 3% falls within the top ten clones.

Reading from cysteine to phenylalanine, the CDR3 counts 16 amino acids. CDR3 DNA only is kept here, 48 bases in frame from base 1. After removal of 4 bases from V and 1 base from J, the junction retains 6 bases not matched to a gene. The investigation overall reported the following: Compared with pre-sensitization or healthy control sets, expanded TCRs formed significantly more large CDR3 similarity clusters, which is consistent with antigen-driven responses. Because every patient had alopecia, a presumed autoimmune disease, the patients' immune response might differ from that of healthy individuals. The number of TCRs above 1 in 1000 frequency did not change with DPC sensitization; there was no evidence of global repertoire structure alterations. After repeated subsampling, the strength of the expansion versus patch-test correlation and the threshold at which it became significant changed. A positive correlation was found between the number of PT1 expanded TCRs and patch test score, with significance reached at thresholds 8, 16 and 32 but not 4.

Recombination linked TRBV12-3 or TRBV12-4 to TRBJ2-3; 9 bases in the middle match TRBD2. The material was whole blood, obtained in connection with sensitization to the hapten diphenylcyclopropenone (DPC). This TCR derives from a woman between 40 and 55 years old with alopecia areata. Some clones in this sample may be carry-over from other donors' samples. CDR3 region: CASSSLAGAGTDTQYF. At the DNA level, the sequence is TGTGCCAGCAGTTCATTAGCGGGAGCTGGCACAGATACGCAGTATTTT.